Within the sample, the clone carrying this TCR beta chain is medium-sized. The antigen is not known. The assay was immunoSEQ multiplex PCR, and TCRdb's table has in-frame clones only and misses some. Sampling found 1,400 to 1,500 clones, none seen once. This sample is part of a study of T cells after posttransplantation cyclophosphamide. General observations from the study: Donor-recipient repertoire similarity was low at 1-2 months, rising over year one. After PTCy, TRB diversity resembled that of CNI/methotrexate controls. Skin or GI-infiltrating T cells shared few TRB sequences with blood.

The germline V gene encodes CDR1 MNHNS and CDR2 SASEGT. The CDR3 runs to 15 residues. With 2 bases removed from V and 4 bases from J, the gap between germline ends came to 14 bases. A marrow graft followed busulfan-fludarabine conditioning, with cyclophosphamide on days +3 and +4. The chain couples TRBV6-1 to TRBJ1-1; D not certain. The sequence derives from a male patient between 25 and 39 years old who received an allogeneic stem cell transplant from a related donor, was CMV-positive, and had acute GVHD only. Some of these T cells may belong to the graft donor. This material consisted of PBMCs, taken after an allogeneic stem cell transplant with post-transplant cyclophosphamide. The CDR3 coding sequence is TGTGCCAGCAGTGAATTTTCTGAGGGTATCACTGAAGCTTTCTTT. Protein product: CASSEFSEGITEAFF.